The present T cell receptor (beta chain) was sequenced within a study of T cells in Graves' hyperthyroidism and ophthalmopathy. Study-level points and caveats: Blood held most thyroid clonotypes expanded above 0.001 frequency.

The authors deemed Graves' hyperthyroidism stable absent ophthalmopathy progression within 18 months. This clonotype was found many times. No antigen is known for it. RNA transcripts provided the source from which TCR beta CDR3 regions were amplified. HTBI primers were used for first-round RT-PCR of the TCR CDR3. In TCRdb, the multiplex PCR reads were re-called with MiXCR into one record per CDR3 protein. Of more than 300,000 distinct CDR3 sequences in the sample, approximately 13% were seen once. V lost 0 bases and J lost 7; bases outside the gene matches: 8. In germline, CDR1 is LNHNV, CDR2 YYDKDF (reference sequence). This CDR3 spans 16 amino acids.

The chain uses TRBV15 and TRBJ1-5, with TRBD1 identical over 8 bases. Sequencing used blood. This sequence originates from a young woman with Graves' hyperthyroidism. CDR3 loop: CATSREETGVMQPQHF. The DNA of the CDR3 is TGTGCCACCAGCAGAGAGGAGACAGGGGTTATGCAGCCCCAGCATTTT.